Below, 32 T cell receptor beta chains from the same sample are listed, as sequenced in a study of blood T cell repertoires in COVID-19. Produced via immunoSEQ multiplex PCR; TCRdb's table is partial and in-frame only. The repertoire holds about 190,000 clones, with under 90% as singletons. The sequencing input was peripheral blood. All receptors derive from a man aged 55 to 70 with acute or convalescent COVID-19.

This clone occurred many times. CDR3 protein: CASIKEYNSYNEQFF. CDR3 nucleotide sequence: TGTGCCAGTATTAAAGAGTATAACTCCTACAATGAGCAGTTCTTC. The rearrangement joins TRBV19 to TRBJ2-1; D unresolved. In germline, CDR1 is LNHDA, CDR2 SQIVND (reference sequence). This CDR3 is 15 amino acids long. The ends were cut back, 7 bases at V and 0 bases at J, with 13 bases in the middle.

In this sample, this clone turned up a few times. The chain has TRBV28 and TRBJ2-4; 7 bases are a match to TRBD2. Germline CDR1 MDHEN, CDR2 SYDVKM. The V and J ends lost 6 bases and 4 bases, in that order; junction bases with no gene match: 12. The CDR3 consists of 16 residues. CDR3 amino acids: CASSPLWRERKNIQYF. Written as DNA, the CDR3 is TGTGCCAGCAGCCCGTTGTGGCGGGAGAGGAAAAACATTCAGTACTTC. Full variable domain (outside the CDR3, taken from reference TRBV28 and TRBJ2-4): DVKVTQSSRYLVKRTGEKVFLECVQDMDHENMFWYRQDPGLGLRLIYFSYDVKMKEKGDIPEGYSVSREKKERFSLILESASTNQTSMYLCASSPLWRERKNIQYFGAGTRLSVL.

The chain has TRBV6-5 and TRBJ2-4, with 10 bases fitting TRBD1. In germline, CDR1 is MNHEY, CDR2 SVGAGI. This CDR3 has 14 residues. V shed 6 bases, J shed 8 bases, and the junction held 7 bases outside the gene matches. The CDR3 sequence is CASSLPGTGDIQYF. The CDR3 nucleotides read TGTGCCAGCAGCCTCCCCGGGACAGGGGACATTCAGTACTTC.

The chain links TRBV3-1 (or the pseudogene TRBV3-2) to TRBJ1-2, with 7 nucleotides matching TRBD1. V trimming: 1 base; J trimming: 7 bases; junction bases outside the gene matches: 0. There are 12 residues in the CDR3. Germline lookup yields CDR1 LGHDT and CDR2 YNNKEL (reference sequence). CDR3 DNA: TGTGCCAGCAGCCAAGGACAGGGTGGCTACACCTTC. Its protein is CASSQGQGGYTF.

This clone showed up just a few times. The chain has TRBV5-1 and TRBJ1-1; D is uncertain. Germline V gene lookup returns CDR1 SGHRS and CDR2 YFSETQ. The V gene lost 7 bases and the J gene lost 3 bases, with 13 bases spanning the gap. The CDR3 consists of 13 residues. The CDR3 DNA sequence: TGCGCCAGCTGTCTAAAACTAGACACTGAAGCTTTCTTT. Amino acid sequence: CASCLKLDTEAFF.

The chain uses TRBV9 and TRBJ1-3; 9 nucleotides match TRBD1. Trimming took 3 bases from V and 4 from J; bases not matched to a gene: 5. Germline V gene lookup returns CDR1 SGDLS and CDR2 YYNGEE. The CDR3 spans 15 residues. CDR3 DNA: TGTGCCAGCAGCGCACAGGGGGCTAGGGGAAACACCATATATTTT. Its protein is CASSAQGARGNTIYF. The full variable domain, rest sourced from reference TRBV9 and TRBJ1-3, is DSGVTQTPKHLITATGQRVTLRCSPRSGDLSVYWYQQSLDQGLQFLIQYYNGEERAKGNILERFSAQQFPDLHSELNLSSLELGDSALYFCASSAQGARGNTIYFGEGSWLTVV.

V is TRBV5-4 and J is TRBJ1-2, with TRBD1 identical over 9 bases. Germline V gene lookup returns CDR1 SGHNT and CDR2 YYREEE (reference sequence). The CDR3 covers 15 residues. With V trimmed by 3 bases and J by 1 base, 4 bases remained unmatched. The CDR3 reads CASSSPGQGNYGYTF. The DNA of the CDR3 is TGTGCCAGCAGCTCGCCGGGACAGGGTAACTATGGCTACACCTTC.

The chain links TRBV6-5 to TRBJ1-2; 7 positions agree with TRBD1. Germline V gene lookup returns CDR1 MNHEY and CDR2 SVGAGI. This CDR3 contains 15 residues. The trim removed 9 bases at V and 4 bases at J, leaving 14 bases unmatched. The CDR3 nucleotides read TGTGCCAGTACTCTCTTCCGGGACAGAGCCTATGGCTACACCTTC. Its protein product is CASTLFRDRAYGYTF.

The V and J genes are TRBV19 and TRBJ2-4; 9 bases match TRBD1. V was clipped by 6 bases and J by 1 base; unmatched bases: 4. This CDR3 region has 15 residues. In germline, CDR1 is LNHDA, CDR2 SQIVND (reference sequence). The CDR3 coding sequence is TGTGCCAGTAGCCAAGACAGGGGGGCCAAAAACATTCAGTACTTC. Amino acid sequence: CASSQDRGAKNIQYF.

The J gene is TRBJ2-7, the V gene TRBV11-2; 7 nucleotides match TRBD2. The V gene end was trimmed by 5 bases and the J gene end by 7 bases; junction bases not matched to a gene: 14. CDR1 SGHAT and CDR2 FQNNGV come from the germline V gene. The CDR3 has 15 residues. For the CDR3, the DNA is TGTGCCAGCAGCGTGACTAGCTCCCTCACGGGAGAGCAGTACTTC. Translating it yields CASSVTSSLTGEQYF.

V is TRBV6-5 and J is TRBJ1-6, with 7 bases aligning to TRBD1. This CDR3 has 15 residues. In germline, CDR1 is MNHEY, CDR2 SVGAGI. The ends lost 5 bases at V and 8 bases at J; junction bases unmatched: 9. The DNA for the CDR3 is TGTGCCAGCAGTCTCGACAGGGTCAAGGATTCACCCCTCCACTTT. The encoded protein is CASSLDRVKDSPLHF.

V is TRBV3-1 (or the pseudogene TRBV3-2) and J is TRBJ2-3; weak D call: TRBD2 (6 bases). Germline V gene sequence: CDR1 LGHDT, CDR2 YNNKEL (reference sequence). V was pared by 1 base and J by 1 base, with 9 bases between. The CDR3 runs to 15 residues. CDR3 protein: CASSQGLVGTDTQYF. The CDR3 DNA sequence: TGTGCCAGCAGCCAAGGACTAGTGGGCACAGATACGCAGTATTTT.

The CDR3 here is CASSLTGNSPLHF. CDR3 coding DNA: TGTGCCAGCAGCTTAACAGGAAATTCACCCCTCCACTTT. The rearrangement joins TRBV5-4 to TRBJ1-6; tentative D call: TRBD1 (5 bases). V was pared by 2 bases and J by 7 bases, with 7 bases between. This CDR3 spans 13 amino acids. Germline V gene sequence: CDR1 SGHNT, CDR2 YYREEE (reference sequence).

The chain employs TRBV27 and TRBJ1-1, with D unclear. Trimming removed 6 bases from V and 5 bases from J, with 16 bases in between. The CDR3 totals 14 residues. Germline lookup yields CDR1 MNHEY and CDR2 SMNVEV (reference sequence). DNA of the CDR3: TGTGCCAGCAGCCCGCGGGTTGAAGCGACTGAAGCTTTCTTT. It specifies CASSPRVEATEAFF.

This chain joins TRBV7-5 and TRBJ1-6; the tabulated D call, TRBD1, remains unverified against the DNA. TRBV7-5 corresponds to a pseudogene. The CDR3 consists of 21 residues. For the CDR3, the DNA is TGTGTCAGAAGCTATAGTAAACTGAGCCGGGACAGGGGCTCCTATAATTCACCCCTCCACTTT. It codes for CVRSYSKLSRDRGSYNSPLHF.

This CDR3 is CASSESRAGNTIYF. The CDR3, as DNA: TGTGCCAGCAGTGAAAGCAGGGCTGGAAACACCATATATTTT. V gene TRBV6-1 combines with J gene TRBJ1-3; weak D call: TRBD1 (5 bases). Germline values: CDR1 MNHNS, CDR2 SASEGT. The V end was cut by 2 bases, the J end by 2 bases, with 7 bases between. The CDR3 totals 14 residues.

The V and J genes are TRBV6-1 and TRBJ2-3; D gene unclear. The germline V gene encodes CDR1 MNHNS and CDR2 SASEGT. CDR3 length: 14 amino acids. V was trimmed by 2 bases and J by 3 bases, leaving 9 bases between them. Here the CDR3 DNA reads TGTGCCAGCAGTGAACTAGGCGTGACAGATACGCAGTATTTT. The encoded protein is CASSELGVTDTQYF.

V is TRBV15 and J is TRBJ1-5, with TRBD1 identical over 7 bases. Trimming removed 4 bases from V and 0 bases from J; junction bases left unmatched: 3. Germline CDR1 is LNHNV and CDR2 is YYDKDF (reference sequence). The length of the CDR3 is 15 residues. The CDR3 reads CATSTGTDSNQPQHF. The CDR3 coding sequence is TGTGCCACCAGCACGGGGACAGATAGCAATCAGCCCCAGCATTTT.

The rearrangement links TRBV4-1 to TRBJ2-3, with D uncertain. CDR3 length: 16 amino acids. The V gene lost 1 base and the J gene lost 0 bases, with 11 bases spanning the gap. Germline assignment: CDR1 MGHRA and CDR2 YSYEKL. The CDR3 bases are TGCGCCAGCAGCCAAGTAAATCTAGTTAGCACAGATACGCAGTATTTT. Translated: CASSQVNLVSTDTQYF.

This sequence joins TRBV6-2 or TRBV6-3 and TRBJ2-7; TRBD2 matches 7 bases. The CDR3 has 17 amino acids. The V gene end was trimmed by 4 bases and the J gene end by 0 bases; junction bases not matched to a gene: 12. Germline V gives CDR1 MNHEY, CDR2 SVGEGT. The chain's CDR3 is CASSSLGRSPNSYEQYF. The DNA for the CDR3 is TGTGCCAGCAGTTCCCTCGGGAGGAGTCCTAACTCCTACGAGCAGTACTTC.

CDR3 loop: CASSLAGTDGYTF. In DNA form, the CDR3 reads TGTGCCAGCAGCTTGGCGGGGACAGATGGCTACACCTTC. The V call is TRBV5-4, the J call TRBJ1-2, with 7 bases fitting TRBD1. The V gene's germline CDR1 is SGHNT and CDR2 YYREEE (reference sequence). The trim removed 0 bases at V and 6 bases at J, leaving 2 bases unmatched. The CDR3 has 13 amino acids.

The rearrangement joins TRBV27 to TRBJ1-1, with D possibly TRBD1 on 6 matching bases. The CDR3 is 16 amino acids. Germline V gene lookup returns CDR1 MNHEY and CDR2 SMNVEV (reference sequence). The V end was cut by 5 bases, the J end by 3 bases, with 19 bases between. The CDR3 coding sequence is TGTGCCAGCAGTCCTACAACAGGGCCAATGGACACTGAAGCTTTCTTT. Translation gives CASSPTTGPMDTEAFF.

The rearrangement joins TRBV11-2 to TRBJ1-2; possibly TRBD1 for D (6 bases). Trimming pared 2 bases from V and 2 bases from J, leaving 12 bases between. CDR1 is SGHAT and CDR2 is FQNNGV in the germline V gene. The CDR3 totals 15 residues. The CDR3 loop reads CASSLWKGTNYGYTF. The CDR3 DNA sequence: TGTGCCAGCAGCTTATGGAAGGGGACAAACTATGGCTACACCTTC.

The V call is TRBV28, the J call TRBJ2-3; TRBD2 agrees at 15 bases. This CDR3 is 16 amino acids long. CDR1 and CDR2 from the germline V gene are MDHEN and SYDVKM. The V and J ends lost 6 bases and 2 bases, in that order; junction bases with no gene match: 3. The CDR3 coding sequence is TGTGCCAGCAGCGGACTAGCGGGAGGGAACACAGATACGCAGTATTTT. Translating it yields CASSGLAGGNTDTQYF. Using reference TRBV28 and TRBJ2-3 for the parts outside the CDR3, the full variable domain is DVKVTQSSRYLVKRTGEKVFLECVQDMDHENMFWYRQDPGLGLRLIYFSYDVKMKEKGDIPEGYSVSREKKERFSLILESASTNQTSMYLCASSGLAGGNTDTQYFGPGTRLTVL.

This chain connects TRBV6-2 or TRBV6-3 to TRBJ1-4, with 7 positions matching TRBD1. Germline V CDR1 and CDR2: MNHEY, SVGEGT. CDR3 size: 16 residues. The V gene end was trimmed by 5 bases and the J gene end by 3 bases; junction bases not matched to a gene: 9. CDR3 loop: CASSDPTGMSNEKLFF. In nucleotides, the CDR3 is TGTGCCAGCAGTGATCCGACAGGGATGTCTAATGAAAAACTGTTTTTT.

This chain joins TRBV30 and TRBJ1-2; D possibly corresponds to TRBD1 (5 bases). From germline, CDR1 is GTSNPN and CDR2 SVGIG (reference sequence). This CDR3 region has 13 residues. V lost 8 bases and J lost 5, with 18 bases in between. The CDR3 DNA reads TGTGCCGGAAAGAAGGGGCCAGATTATGGCTACACCTTC. Its translation is CAGKKGPDYGYTF.

The rearrangement joins TRBV4-3 to TRBJ1-3; TRBD1 agrees at 7 bases. The J segment lost 1 base and the V segment lost 1 base, leaving 1 base of the junction unmatched. Germline CDR1 LGHNA, CDR2 YSLEER. The CDR3 totals 15 residues. This chain's CDR3 is CASSQGGQSGNTIYF. The CDR3 DNA reads as TGCGCCAGCAGCCAAGGGGGACAGTCTGGAAACACCATATATTTT.

The V and J genes are TRBV7-8 and TRBJ2-1; TRBD2 matches at 7 bases. The J segment lost 8 bases and the V segment lost 6 bases, leaving 16 bases of the junction unmatched. CDR1 is SGHVS, CDR2 FQNEAQ, per germline. This CDR3 is 16 amino acids long. The CDR3 sequence is CASRSDPGGMGHEQFF. The CDR3 DNA follows: TGTGCCAGCAGATCCGATCCCGGGGGGATGGGCCATGAGCAGTTCTTC.

This clone was found once. CDR3: CASSSTSYYNEQFF. DNA of the CDR3: TGTGCCAGCAGCTCGACTAGCTACTACAATGAGCAGTTCTTC. V usage is TRBV11-2 and J usage is TRBJ2-1; 7 bases are shared with TRBD2. Per the germline V gene, CDR1 is SGHAT and CDR2 is FQNNGV. V was clipped by 4 bases and J by 3 bases; unmatched bases: 3. The CDR3 totals 14 residues.

A single count supports this clone. The J gene is TRBJ1-4, the V gene TRBV27; weak D call: TRBD1 (6 bases). V lost 3 bases and J 8 bases, leaving 10 bases between the germline ends. This CDR3 has 13 amino acids. Per the germline V gene, CDR1 is MNHEY and CDR2 is SMNVEV (reference sequence). The CDR3, as DNA: TGTGCCAGCAGTTTGGCAGGGGCGGAAAAACTGTTTTTT. As protein: CASSLAGAEKLFF.

The rearrangement joins TRBV10-3 to TRBJ2-3, with 15 positions matching TRBD2. V shed 5 bases, J shed 4 bases, and the junction held 4 bases outside the gene matches. The V gene's germline CDR1 is ENHRY and CDR2 SYGVKD. The CDR3 loop spans 16 amino acids. The CDR3 coding sequence is TGTGCCATCAGTTCCGGGACTAGCGGGAGGTCAGATACGCAGTATTTT. Translation: CAISSGTSGRSDTQYF.

V and J are TRBV3-1 (or the pseudogene TRBV3-2) and TRBJ1-5; no definite D call. Trimming took 1 base from V and 0 from J, leaving 7 bases between them. The germline gives CDR1 LGHDT, CDR2 YNNKEL (reference sequence). This CDR3 comprises 15 residues. CDR3 sequence reads: CASSQAGYSNQPQHF. The CDR3 coding sequence is TGTGCCAGCAGCCAAGCGGGTTATAGCAATCAGCCCCAGCATTTT.